Presented here are 20 T cell receptor beta chains from one specimen sequenced in a study of Tregs in tolerant kidney transplant recipients. Generated by immunoSEQ multiplex PCR, the TCRdb table keeps only in-frame clones and is missing some. The sample has 11,000 to 15,000 clones, and its top ten clones hold roughly 28%. The nonmyeloablative bone marrow transplants came from related graft donors, with transient mixed chimerism. Here the sequenced sample was CD8+ T cells from blood (PBMCs), taken 6 months after the transplant. The receptors here all came from a human patient who received a combined kidney and bone marrow transplant. Some T cells may originate from the graft donor.

A note on this clone: The CDR3 goes on 3 residues after the read ends, and that part is filled in from the germline J gene. The V and J genes are TRBV2 and TRBJ2-7; D is perhaps TRBD1 (6 bases). Trimming left V 4 bases short and J 3 bases short, with 13 bases between. The CDR3 sequence is 14 residues long. CDR1 and CDR2 from the germline V gene are SNHLY and FYNNEI. This CDR3 reads CASSVQQGFYEQYF. Incomplete CDR3 DNA: TGTGCCAGCAGTGTTCAACAGGGATTCTACGAG.

With regard to this clone: The read finishes 3 residues shy of the CDR3 end, and the germline J gene is used to complete it. The chain combines TRBV5-1 with TRBJ1-1; 8 bases fit TRBD1. Germline CDR1 is SGHRS and CDR2 is YFSETQ. V gave up 0 bases and J gave up 5 bases; unmatched junction bases: 6. The CDR3 extends over 15 amino acids. CDR3 amino acids: CASSLGQGHGTEAFF. CDR3 bases read: TGCGCCAGCAGCTTGGGACAGGGGCATGGGACTGAA.

Details on this clone: Sequencing ends 3 residues short of the CDR3 end; the germline J gene provides the rest. The chain employs TRBV6-2 or TRBV6-3 and TRBJ2-7; a weak D match, TRBD1 (5 bases). V lost 6 bases and J lost 3, with 12 bases in between. The CDR3 covers 13 residues. Looked up from germline, CDR1 is MNHEY and CDR2 is SVGEGT. CDR3 amino acids: CASSLDRLYEQYF. The part of the CDR3 DNA that was read is TGTGCCAGCAGCCTCGACAGACTCTACGAG.

Of note for this clone: The read ends 3 residues before the CDR3 terminus; that terminus is restored from the germline J gene. The chain employs TRBV11-2 and TRBJ2-7, with 10 bases aligning to TRBD1. This CDR3 is 15 amino acids long. After removal of 1 base from V and 1 base from J, the junction contained 1 base not matched to a gene. The V gene's germline CDR1 is SGHAT and CDR2 FQNNGV. Partial CDR3 DNA: TGTGCCAGCAGCTTAGGACAGGGGGCGTCCTACGAG. Protein: CASSLGQGASYE. The CDR3 in its entirety is CASSLGQGASYEQYF. Together with reference TRBV11-2 and TRBJ2-7, the CDR3 gives the full variable domain: EAGVAQSPRYKIIEKRQSVAFWCNPISGHATLYWYQQILGQGPKLLIQFQNNGVVDDSQLPKDRFSAERLKGVDSTLKIQPAKLEDSAVYLCASSLGQGASYEQYFGPGTRLTVT.

In the case of this clone: The CDR3 extends 3 residues past the end of the read, so its final part is completed from the germline J gene. This chain joins TRBV11-2 and TRBJ2-7; weak D call: TRBD1 (5 bases). Germline values: CDR1 SGHAT, CDR2 FQNNGV. The CDR3 has 14 amino acids. V lost 8 bases and J lost 3, with 17 bases in between. The CDR3: CASVPPGINYEQYF. Incomplete CDR3 DNA: TGTGCCAGCGTCCCCCCAGGGATAAACTACGAG.

In regard to this clone: The read ends 3 residues shy of where the CDR3 ends; the end is completed using the germline J gene. The chain carries TRBV27 and TRBJ1-1; TRBD1 agrees at 9 bases. The CDR3 covers 15 residues. Germline CDR1 MNHEY, CDR2 SMNVEV (reference sequence). J was trimmed by 4 bases and V by 5 bases; bases with no gene match: 8. The CDR3 protein is CASSPWTGEATEAFF. The CDR3 DNA, read in part, is TGTGCCAGCAGTCCTTGGACAGGGGAGGCCACTGAA.

Regarding this clone: The CDR3 extends 3 residues past the end of the read, so its final part is completed from the germline J gene. V and J are TRBV12-3 or TRBV12-4 and TRBJ2-7; 7 bases agree with TRBD2. Trimming removed 6 bases from V and 3 bases from J; junction bases left unmatched: 5. This CDR3 is built from 13 residues. CDR3 bases read: TGTGCCAGCAGCGTCACTAGCGTCTACGAG. Encoded protein: CASSVTSVYE. The entire CDR3 sequence reads CASSVTSVYEQYF.

Note on this clone: The CDR3 end is not reached by the read, which stops 3 residues before it; the germline J gene fills it in. The gene calls are TRBV13 and TRBJ2-7; 8 nucleotides match TRBD2. CDR1 and CDR2 from the germline V gene are PRHDT and FYEKMQ (reference sequence). V lost 5 bases and J lost 2; bases outside the gene matches: 5. The CDR3 contains 14 residues. CDR3 region: CASSPGLGAYEQYF. The CDR3 bases that were read are TGTGCCAGCAGCCCGGGACTAGGCGCCTACGAG.

As regards this clone: The CDR3 end is not reached by the read, which stops 3 residues before it; the germline J gene fills it in. V usage is TRBV19 and J usage is TRBJ1-4, with 7 bases aligning to TRBD1. The CDR3 runs to 15 residues. With 6 bases clipped from V and 8 bases from J, the junction kept 12 bases outside the gene matches. Germline CDR1 LNHDA, CDR2 SQIVND (reference sequence). Partial CDR3 DNA: TGTGCCAGTAGACCCGTCGACAGGGCCCACGAAAAA. Translation: CASRPVDRAHEK. The CDR3 in full is CASRPVDRAHEKLFF.

Concerning this clone itself: The read ends 3 residues shy of where the CDR3 ends; the end is completed using the germline J gene. The rearrangement links TRBV19 to TRBJ2-7; 9 nucleotides align to TRBD2. V lost 3 bases and J lost 4; bases outside the gene matches: 4. The CDR3 spans 14 residues. Germline V gives CDR1 LNHDA, CDR2 SQIVND (reference sequence). The CDR3 reads CASSILAGTYEQYF. Partial CDR3 DNA: TGTGCCAGTAGTATTCTAGCGGGGACTTACGAG.

On this clone itself: The CDR3 is cut off 3 residues early in the read; its end comes from the germline J gene. The J gene is TRBJ2-3, the V gene TRBV20-1; D ambiguous. Germline V gene sequence: CDR1 DFQATT, CDR2 SNEGSKA (reference sequence). The CDR3 has 11 residues. The CDR3 bases that were read are TGCAGCCCCTTGGGCGCAGATACG. As protein: CSPLGADT. The entire CDR3 reads CSPLGADTQYF.

Worth noting for this clone: The CDR3 end is not reached by the read, which stops 3 residues before it; the germline J gene fills it in. The chain couples TRBV29-1 to TRBJ2-7, with 10 bases that match TRBD1. The germline V gene has CDR1 SQVTM and CDR2 ANQGSEA. This CDR3 spans 14 amino acids. V shed 4 bases and J 4 bases; nucleotides not matched to a gene: 7. CDR3 region: CSVVLVDRGYEQYF. The DNA read from the CDR3 is TGCAGCGTTGTTCTCGTGGACAGGGGGTACGAG.

Comments on this clone: The CDR3 end is not reached by the read, which stops 3 residues before it; the germline J gene fills it in. The chain links TRBV4-2 to TRBJ2-4; weak D call: TRBD2 (5 bases). V was pared by 4 bases and J by 8 bases, with 15 bases between. The CDR3 is made up of 14 amino acids. CDR1 and CDR2 (germline): LGHNA, YNFKEQ. The sequenced CDR3 bases are TGTGCCAGCAGCCCCTTGCGCGGGCAGGACATT. Translated, it gives CASSPLRGQDI. From start to end, the CDR3 is CASSPLRGQDIQYF.

With regard to this clone: From the germline J gene comes the end of the CDR3, since the read stops 3 residues before it. The genes are TRBV5-1 and TRBJ2-3; 11 bases are a match to TRBD2. The V gene's germline CDR1 is SGHRS and CDR2 YFSETQ. Trimming at V came to 6 bases and at J to 6 bases, leaving 6 bases not matched to a gene. The CDR3 runs 14 residues. Here the CDR3 reads CASNLAGGLDTQYF. CDR3 DNA (partial): TGCGCCAGCAACCTAGCGGGGGGTTTGGATACG.

CDR3 bases read: TGTGCCAGTAGTATATCCCTAGCGGGAATCTACGAG. It specifies CASSISLAGIYE. The full CDR3 protein is CASSISLAGIYEQYF. The chain carries TRBV19 and TRBJ2-7; 9 bases align to TRBD2. The read comes to an end 3 residues before the CDR3 does, leaving the germline J gene to fill in the end. There are 15 residues in the CDR3. Germline lookup yields CDR1 LNHDA and CDR2 SQIVND (reference sequence). V was pared by 2 bases and J by 3 bases, with 5 bases of the junction left unmatched.

This clone is identified as medium-sized from frequency. Read data end 3 residues before the CDR3 end; the end is taken from the germline J gene. J is TRBJ1-2 and V is TRBV7-9; D is unclear. V was cut by 1 base and J by 7 bases, with 7 bases left in between. CDR1 and CDR2 (germline): SEHNR, FQNEAQ (reference sequence). The CDR3 is 12 amino acids. The CDR3 bases that were read are TGTGCCAGCAGCTTAGATTCCAGTGGC. This encodes CASSLDSSG. The full CDR3 sequence reads CASSLDSSGYTF.

In the case of this clone: The CDR3 end falls 3 residues outside the read, so it is completed with the germline J gene. V usage is TRBV7-7 and J usage is TRBJ1-1; D perhaps matches TRBD1 (6 bases). This CDR3 region has 15 residues. Germline lookup yields CDR1 SSHAT and CDR2 FNYEAQ (reference sequence). V dropped 1 base and J dropped 3 bases, with 12 bases sitting between them. CDR3 bases read: TGTGCCAGCAGCTTAGGGTCAGGGGTGGACACTGAA. Protein product: CASSLGSGVDTE. The whole CDR3 sequence reads CASSLGSGVDTEAFF.

Comments on this clone: Read coverage stops 3 residues before the CDR3 terminus; the germline J gene supplies the remainder. Other DNA sequences of this sample code for an identical CDR3. This sequence joins TRBV12-5 and TRBJ2-7; tentatively, D is TRBD1 (6 bases). The germline CDR1 and CDR2 sequences are LGHNT and FRNRAP. The ends were cut back, 1 base at V and 3 bases at J, with 10 bases in the middle. CDR3 length: 14 residues. The part of the CDR3 DNA that was read is TGTGCTAGTGGTTTGGGTACAGGGATCTACGAG. Its translation is CASGLGTGIYE. Given in full, the CDR3 is CASGLGTGIYEQYF. The variable domain in full, with the rest retrieved from reference TRBV12-5 and TRBJ2-7, is DARVTQTPRHKVTEMGQEVTMRCQPILGHNTVFWYRQTMMQGLELLAYFRNRAPLDDSGMPKDRFSAEMPDATLATLKIQPSEPRDSAVYFCASGLGTGIYEQYFGPGTRLTVT.

Comment on this clone: The CDR3 end is not reached by the read, which stops 3 residues before it; the germline J gene fills it in. This rearrangement joins TRBV6-1 to TRBJ1-1; D uncertain. Germline V gene sequence: CDR1 MNHNS, CDR2 SASEGT. The CDR3 contains 13 residues. V was shortened by 4 bases and J by 4 bases, with 10 bases between the two germline ends. The CDR3 sequence is CASSGYASTEAFF. CDR3 DNA, as far as it was read: TGTGCCAGCAGTGGCTATGCGAGCACTGAA.

On this clone itself: Read coverage stops 3 residues before the CDR3 terminus; the germline J gene supplies the remainder. This chain connects TRBV28 to TRBJ1-5; 8 positions match TRBD1. The length of the CDR3 is 14 residues. After removal of 5 bases from V and 3 bases from J, the junction contained 3 bases not matched to a gene. Germline V CDR1 and CDR2: MDHEN, SYDVKM. The sequenced CDR3 bases are TGTGCCAGCAGTCGGACAGGGTTCAATCAGCCC. This gives the protein CASSRTGFNQP. The complete CDR3 protein is CASSRTGFNQPQHF. The whole variable domain, remainder taken from reference TRBV28 and TRBJ1-5, is DVKVTQSSRYLVKRTGEKVFLECVQDMDHENMFWYRQDPGLGLRLIYFSYDVKMKEKGDIPEGYSVSREKKERFSLILESASTNQTSMYLCASSRTGFNQPQHFGDGTRLSIL.